This record covers a single T cell receptor beta chain. V dropped 5 bases and J dropped 1 base, with 12 bases sitting between them. Germline V gene sequence: CDR1 SGHTA, CDR2 FQGNSA. The CDR3 spans 14 residues. These data come from a study of blood T cell repertoires in COVID-19. Background on the study: There were acute and convalescent COVID-19 samples, and they came from the United States, Italy and Spain. T cells, B-cell-depleted T cells, or PBMCs provided the cDNA or gDNA that served as material.

Original data processing: By means of reference gene primer amplification, nucleated cell counts were estimated. Sequenced by immunoSEQ multiplex PCR; TCRdb stores in-frame clones only, minus some. V and J calls and clone size are as listed in that table; D and trimming were resolved from the DNA. The repertoire holds about 270,000 clones, with around 81% as singletons. The receptor was isolated from a woman between 55 and 75 years old with active or convalescent COVID-19. Sequencing was performed on peripheral blood. This chain joins TRBV7-2 and TRBJ2-7, with D unclear. CDR3 nucleotides: TGTGCCAGCAGCCCCACCGCCGGGTCCTACGAGCAGTACTTC. This translates into CASSPTAGSYEQYF. The full variable domain, rest sourced from reference TRBV7-2 and TRBJ2-7, is GAGVSQSPSNKVTEKGKDVELRCDPISGHTALYWYRQSLGQGLEFLIYFQGNSAPDKSGLPSDRFSAERTGGSVSTLTIQRTQQEDSAVYLCASSPTAGSYEQYFGPGTRLTVT.